This entry features one T cell receptor (beta chain) sequence. Its cognate antigen has yet to be identified. Qualities for individual bases were not recorded, and no much larger clone is one base off. The cohort was made up of 666 healthy bone marrow donors. Cohort members were all nominally healthy when sampled, although unrecorded immune exposures were likely present. The donor tested CMV seronegative and was one of the 352 seronegative cohort members. A peripheral blood sample was provided by each donor, and peripheral blood mononuclear cells were used for TCR beta sequencing. The Qiagen DNeasy Blood Extraction Kit was used to extract genomic DNA from the blood cell samples. CDR1 and CDR2, looked up from the germline V gene (reference sequence), are GTSNPN and SVGIG. Here V drops 2 bases and J drops 12 bases, and the junction holds 4 bases not matched to any gene. The CDR3, cysteine through phenylalanine, is 12 amino acids long. Solely the CDR3 DNA is kept, with 36 bases framed from the first base.

This sample is drawn from a study of cytomegalovirus exposure and HLA in healthy donors (TCRdb year 2017). Notes on the research overall: In an earlier analysis of several hundred of the donors, 276 Gb of sequence data and just under 120 million unique TCR beta sequences from 150 million to 200 million T cells were reported. About 320 gigabases of sequencing data and some 85 million unique TCR sequences were included in an early release covering 550 to 800 HLA-typed donors. Of the 300 to 500 genotyped donors, 75% to 85% were placed in the genetic ancestry cluster associated with self-reported Caucasian donors. The aim of the study was to test whether cataloging public T cell receptors could identify signatures of past pathogen exposure. The T cell repertoires of around 670 subjects were profiled by immunosequencing and related to cytomegalovirus serostatus. In addition to the first cohort of hundreds of subjects, a separate validation cohort of 130 or so different subjects was used. To predict cytomegalovirus infection status, the study brought together high-throughput TCR immunosequencing, statistical association of individual TCRs with disease status, and machine learning. In a later analysis, previously published TCR beta repertoires from 666 donors were re-analyzed and high-resolution HLA genotyping was added so that TCR occurrence patterns could be studied. Rather than drawing on any new phenotypic data, the later analysis identified candidate immune exposures from TCR beta sequences and the way those sequences occurred across donors. In an earlier analysis of roughly 600 of the donors, high-throughput TCR beta sequencing was used to judge whether each TCR beta V gene segment behaved as functional or pseudogenic. Donor age, sex, ethnicity and CMV serostatus were collected together with the repertoire data. A later genetic analysis took genome-wide SNP genotypes for about 60% of the roughly 670 donors and used that subset as a discovery cohort. Every discovery cohort repertoire had been produced on one sequencing platform. Both class I and class II loci were covered by HLA typing, at four-digit resolution. Typing coverage differed by locus: A, B, C, DRB1 and DQB1 were typed in roughly 620-630 donors, DQA1 in roughly 500, DPA1 in over 600, and DPB1 in 400 to 490. Because of strong linkage in the cohort, four or five DR-DQ haplotypes were treated as single units for association and clustering. On average, around 200,000 unique TCR beta nucleotide sequences were sequenced per donor among 300 to 500 genotyped donors of the cohort, with roughly 18% of those sequences being non-productive.

The library relied on the immunoSEQ multiplex PCR assay. For the multiplex PCR, a mixture combining 60 forward primers for TCR Vbeta segments and 13 reverse primers for TCR Jbeta segments was used. The CDR3 region of rearranged TCR beta genes was amplified from genomic DNA by a multiplex PCR assay. The Illumina HiSeq System was used to sequence the amplified TCR beta libraries as 87-base-pair reads. The published analysis was carried out like this. A later analysis counted about 80 million unique TCR beta chains across the 550 to 800 repertoires, and roughly 10 million of these chains were shared by at least two donors. Raw reads were error-corrected and collapsed into unique sequences with a nearest-neighbor algorithm that merged closely related sequences to remove PCR and sequencing errors. CDR3 sequences were aligned to IMGT reference sequences to assign V, D and J gene segments. For a sequence to be retained, a match of at least six nucleotides to both a V gene segment and a J gene segment was required. A rearrangement was called productive if the CDR3 had no stop codons and remained in frame with V and J, and every other rearrangement was called non-productive. Following IMGT convention, CDR3 was defined as the stretch from the second conserved V-encoded cysteine up to the conserved J-encoded phenylalanine. The earlier analysis of some 600 of the donors excluded sequences that lacked an unambiguous match to a single V gene segment. In an earlier analysis of around 590 of the donors, a V segment was called functional when productive rearrangements were above 56.7%, and segregating when the standard deviation between donors exceeded 5%. A statistical classification framework was built for diagnosing cytomegalovirus status from the catalog of TCR beta chain sequences. A later analysis assigned V and J genes by comparing TCR nucleotide sequences with IMGT/GENE-DB human TR gene sequences. The TCRdist pipeline was used in a later analysis to assign CDR3 sequences and most-parsimonious VDJ recombination scenarios. A later analysis defined each TCR beta chain by its CDR3 amino acid sequence plus V-gene family, and excluded reads lacking a unique V-gene family. A later analysis removed 450 to 600 highly shared, low-generation-probability nucleotide sequences to deal with suspected cross-contamination and a sequencing artifact. In a later analysis, a clonal expansion index for each public chain was calculated from normalized within-repertoire ranks of inferred template counts. Generation probabilities in a later analysis came from a VDJ recombination model fitted to out-of-frame rearrangements, and those results were checked against IGoR. In a later analysis, hypergeometric tests were used to score TCR-TCR, TCR-HLA and TCR-CMV co-occurrence, with a repertoire-size bias correction applied to TCR pairs. False discovery rates were estimated in a later analysis by permuting HLA or CMV assignments 20 times. In a later analysis, co-occurring TCRs were grouped using DBSCAN, with TCRdist sequence similarity added in when clustering inside HLA-allele-positive subsets. Repertoires with fewer than 30,000 or more than 120,000 public chains were left out of co-occurrence clustering, as were four to six repertoires with anomalous nucleotide sharing. TCRdb carries this immuneACCESS record with in-frame sequences only. Its versions omit some clonotypes, under half of them owing to an unresolved V gene in the studies checked, with the rest unexplained. The V and J calls and clone size were taken over from that table, and D and trimming were inferred from the DNA. In all, the sample holds around 110,000 clones, and 9% to 10% of those were seen once. The biggest ten clones account for 3% of the sample.

Summary of the overall study and its limitations: A later genetic analysis reported fewer N-insertions in productive TCRs among donors in an Asian-associated ancestry cluster than the roughly 650-donor mean. A few of the identified cytomegalovirus-associated TCR beta chains were confirmed in vitro to be specific for cytomegalovirus antigens. The only immune exposure information available for the cohort was CMV serostatus. A further reported finding was that TCR beta sequences accurately predicted the HLA-A and HLA-B alleles for most subjects in the first cohort. Correlated functional status among segregating V segments might reflect linkage disequilibrium, but an unknown experimental factor could not be ruled out. In a later genetic analysis, a missense DCLRE1C variant was associated with V-gene and J-gene trimming of TCR beta chains, and the association was replicated in an independent cohort. Some IMGT-functional V segments, including TRBV6-2 and TRBV6-3, could not be distinguished by the 87-base-pair reads and were therefore excluded. In a later analysis, TCR association rates were found to vary across HLA loci, with the most associated TCRs seen for DRB1 alleles and the fewest for HLA-C alleles. Sequencing depth was assumed to be roughly uniform across donors in the presence/absence analyses, though that assumption may not hold. While some public TCRs were present in many individuals, most TCR sequences turned up only very rarely across donors. A later analysis associated 16,951 TCR beta sequences with specific HLA alleles at a false discovery rate of 0.05. In the study, 164 TCR beta chains were listed as associated with cytomegalovirus. A later analysis found that HLA-associated TCR beta chains were more clonally expanded and had lower generation probabilities than equally common non-associated chains. In a later analysis, most CMV-associated TCR beta chains were found to appear HLA-restricted, with HLA associations seemingly driven largely by CMV exposure. In both the original and validation cohorts, the classifier was reported to diagnose cytomegalovirus status with high specificity and sensitivity. A group of highly shared sequence variants was considered likely to be a technical artifact of the sequencing pipeline. The cohort was sequenced for TCR beta chains only, and without alpha or paired-chain data the features that could be detected were limited. The authors suggested that the approach could potentially be generalized to other disease states and immunological phenotypes. HLA typing was unavailable for some donors at each locus, so association tests used only the typed subset. In a later analysis, several top co-occurrence clusters were reported to appear linked to parvovirus B19, influenza, CMV and Epstein-Barr virus. In an earlier analysis of approximately 600 of the donors, most TCR beta V segments were observed in productive rearrangements about 87% or about 30% of the time, broadly matching IMGT annotations. When HLA alleles, especially DR and DQ, strongly co-occurred, TCR associations were difficult to assign to individual alleles. Approximately 16 rarely observed V segments, including chromosome 9 orphons, were excluded from the earlier analysis of approximately 500 of the donors because counts were too low.

The chain is made from TRBV30 and TRBJ2-7, with 13 bases aligning to TRBD2. This receptor was identified in a man aged 30 to 45 in good health and CMV-seronegative. Material: PBMCs. CDR3 protein: CAWSRTSGRGYF. The DNA sequence follows: TGTGCCTGGAGTCGGACTAGCGGGAGAGGGTACTTC.